The present entry profiles one T cell receptor (beta chain) with its context. Its antigen is currently not known. Per-base qualities were not stored, and no clone one base away is much larger. Genomic DNA was extracted from sorted cells for sequencing of the TCRbeta CDR3 region. TCRbeta CDR3 regions were sequenced using the immunoSEQ Assay. TCRdb's version of the immuneACCESS table is confined to in-frame rearrangements and falls short of the full clone set. An unresolved V gene accounts for under half of the shortfall where checked; the remainder is of unknown origin. Here the sample has approximately 59,000 clones; about 81% occur a single time. The biggest ten clones account for about 0.8% of the sample. The data originate from a study of OX40 agonist ivuxolimab in advanced cancers. Some background on the complete study: The costimulatory receptor OX40 (CD134) was targeted by ivuxolimab, a fully human IgG2 agonistic monoclonal antibody. Intravenous ivuxolimab was administered to patients every 2 weeks at six dose levels: 0.01, 0.1, 0.3, 1.5, 3 and 10 mg/kg. Of the 50 to 55 patients in dose escalation, some 20 had hepatocellular carcinoma, approximately 15 had melanoma, 9 had renal cell carcinoma and 9 had head and neck cancer. In the dose-escalation cohort, 75% to 85% of patients were male, and the mean age was around 60 years with a range of roughly 23 to 79. Patients were allowed to have had prior anti-PD-1, anti-PD-L1 or anti-CTLA-4 therapy, and 30% to 40% of the dose-escalation patients had been treated with checkpoint inhibitors. Partial responses occurred in three dose-escalation patients: two with cutaneous melanoma and one with hepatocellular carcinoma. Peripheral TCRbeta sequencing aimed to test whether ivuxolimab altered TCR sequence diversity and caused clonal T-cell expansion. The paper reports the monotherapy dose-escalation portion (N of about 50 patients) of the phase I ivuxolimab trial. Results and caveats for the whole study, not just this receptor: Partial responders in the 0.1-3.0 mg/kg groups had among the lowest normalized peripheral clonal expansion, especially among CD8+ T cells. Clonal expansion of both CD4+ and CD8+ blood T cells was observed from baseline to week 6 at doses 0.1 to 3.0 mg/kg. After ivuxolimab, expanded clones were on average more numerous among CD8+ T cells than among CD4+ T cells. Low levels of normalized T-cell clonal expansion were also seen in some patients who did not respond. The antigen specificity of the peripheral T cells that underwent clonal expansion was not determined.

Reading the germline V gene gives CDR1 SGHRS and CDR2 YFSETQ. The CDR3 measures 15 amino acids from cysteine to phenylalanine. The sequence is cut down to CDR3 DNA, 45 bases in frame from base 1. Deletion took 5 bases off V and 1 base off J, with a span of 14 bases between the germline ends. Patients with autoimmune disease history or receiving systemic immunosuppression were excluded from the trial. Peripheral blood for TCR sequencing was collected from all dose cohorts at baseline, on cycle 4 day 1, and on cycle 7 day 1. The samples were taken from a phase I, first-in-human, multicenter, open-label dose-escalation trial of ivuxolimab. Adults with locally advanced or metastatic melanoma, renal cell carcinoma, hepatocellular carcinoma or head and neck squamous cell carcinoma were enrolled in the trial. Before TCR sequencing, CD4+ T cells and CD8+ T cells from peripheral blood were sorted into separate populations.

Material: CD4+ or CD8+ T cells sorted from blood, obtained in a trial of the OX40 agonist ivuxolimab. The chain is assembled from TRBV5-1 and TRBJ2-3; matching of 5 bases hints at TRBD2 as the D gene. The TCR comes from an adult with an advanced solid tumor such as melanoma, head and neck, liver or kidney cancer. The CDR3 region: CASRLGVTGTDTQYF. The nucleotide sequence reads as follows: TGCGCCAGCAGACTGGGAGTAACGGGCACAGATACGCAGTATTTT.